This T cell receptor beta chain was identified in a study of blood T cell repertoires in COVID-19. In the study overall: The United States, Italy and Spain were the sources of the acute and convalescent COVID-19 samples. Nucleic acid was either cDNA or gDNA, and it came from T cells, B-cell-depleted T cells, or PBMCs.

Original methodology: By means of reference gene primer amplification, nucleated cell counts were estimated. Clones were read by immunoSEQ multiplex PCR, and TCRdb kept only the in-frame ones, dropping some. That table gives V, J and clone size, and the DNA gave D and trimming. There are roughly 30,000 clones in the sample; 93% occur only once, and more than 4.5% lies in the top ten. This clone occurred once. Sequencing was performed on peripheral blood. The clonotype originates from a human donor in a cohort sampled during active COVID-19.

In DNA form, the CDR3 reads TGCGCCAGCGGAACCAGACTAGCGGGGGCCTCCTACGAGCAGTACTTC. It is translated as CASGTRLAGASYEQYF. The chain recombines TRBV10-2 with TRBJ2-7; TRBD2 matches at 12 bases. The germline gives CDR1 WSHSY, CDR2 SAAADI. With V trimmed by 8 bases and J by 0 bases, 8 bases remained unmatched. This CDR3 has 16 amino acids.